This TCR beta chain was identified during a study of T cells in Graves' hyperthyroidism and ophthalmopathy. Amplification of TCR beta CDR3 regions was performed using RNA transcripts as template. The HTBI primer set served for first-round RT-PCR of the TCR CDR3. One entry per CDR3 protein, called by TCRdb with MiXCR from the multiplex PCR reads. The sample has about 130,000 distinct CDR3 sequences, over 20% seen once; the top ten hold around two thirds. PBMCs came from 10 ml fresh peripheral blood. A remark on this clonotype: A read error may explain this, as a much larger clone is one base away.

The CDR3 consists of 16 residues. Germline-derived CDR1 and CDR2 are DFQATT and SNEGSKA (reference sequence). V dropped 0 bases and J dropped 3 bases, with 18 bases sitting between them. This chain joins TRBV20-1 and TRBJ2-7; D is possibly TRBD1 or TRBD2 (5 bases each). This TCR came from a woman in her forties or fifties with Graves' hyperthyroidism that later progressed to Graves' ophthalmopathy. The sequencing input was blood. This CDR3 is CSAREVGSTGLYEQYF. CDR3 nucleotides: TGCAGTGCTAGAGAGGTTGGGAGCACAGGCCTCTACGAGCAGTACTTC.